A selection of T cell receptor beta chains follows, all from one sample in a study of shared clonotypes between healthy human individuals. TCRdb's table, derived via immunoSEQ multiplex PCR, lists solely in-frame clones and lacks some. The data hold about 1.5 million clones, with nearly 99% observed a single time. The sequenced material came from naive CD4+ T cells sorted from blood. The receptors shown here come from a man aged 30 to 45 in good health. Both conserved end residues are part of each CDR3. D genes are given only for firm matches. Size tells how often a clone was seen (once, few, many) or the class of an expanded clone, and some rows leave it out.

V: TRBV2
D: .
J: TRBJ2-2
length: 13
size: once
DNA: TGTGCCAGCGGAGATAGGAACACCGGGGAGCTGTTTTTT
CDR3: CASGDRNTGELFF

V: TRBV4-3
D: .
J: TRBJ1-5
length: 15
size: .
DNA: TGCGCCAGCAGCCAAGAAGCTAGGGGCAATCAGCCCCAGCATTTT
CDR3: CASSQEARGNQPQHF

V: TRBV28
D: TRBD1
J: TRBJ1-2
length: 13
size: .
DNA: TGTGCCAGCACGGGACAGAAGATCTATGGCTACACCTTC
CDR3: CASTGQKIYGYTF

V: TRBV7-9
D: .
J: TRBJ2-3
length: 13
size: .
DNA: TGTGCCAGCAGCCCCAGGGGTCCAGATACGCAGTATTTT
CDR3: CASSPRGPDTQYF

V: TRBV18
D: TRBD1
J: TRBJ1-2
length: 14
size: once
DNA: TGTGCCAGCTCACCATCCCAGGGGGCGGACGGCTACACCTTC
CDR3: CASSPSQGADGYTF

V: TRBV6-1
D: .
J: TRBJ2-7
length: 12
size: .
DNA: TGTGCCAGCATGAGACTAGCCTACGAGCAGTACTTC
CDR3: CASMRLAYEQYF

V: TRBV29-1
D: TRBD1
J: TRBJ1-5
length: 14
size: .
DNA: TGCAGCGTCATGTGGCAGGGGGGCAATCAGCCCCAGCATTTT
CDR3: CSVMWQGGNQPQHF

V: TRBV19
D: .
J: TRBJ2-7
length: 16
size: .
DNA: TGTGCCAGTAGTATAGATGGATCAGGCCCTGGCTACGAGCAGTACTTC
CDR3: CASSIDGSGPGYEQYF

V: TRBV4-1
D: TRBD2
J: TRBJ2-5
length: 20
size: .
DNA: TGCGCCAGCAGCCTACAACCTCTGACTAGCGGGATAGGCGGGCAAGAGACCCAGTACTTC
CDR3: CASSLQPLTSGIGGQETQYF

V: TRBV5-1
D: .
J: TRBJ1-1
length: 15
size: .
DNA: TGCGCCAGCAGCTTGGCAGGGATGGTGAACACTGAAGCTTTCTTT
CDR3: CASSLAGMVNTEAFF

V: TRBV28
D: TRBD1
J: TRBJ2-7
length: 14
size: .
DNA: TGTGCCAGCAGGCGGGACAGGGGGCGGTACGAGCAGTACTTC
CDR3: CASRRDRGRYEQYF